In its sample, the clone carrying this TCR beta chain was seen once. Germline trimming cut 6 bases from V and 6 bases from J; bases unmatched to any gene: 8. The CDR3 has 14 residues. Germline V gene data show CDR1 as SQVTM and CDR2 as ANQGSEA. This sample was taken from a study of shared clonotypes between healthy human individuals. Profiled with immunoSEQ multiplex PCR; TCRdb holds only in-frame clones, not every one. The table records roughly 400,000 clones, about 96% of them present only once. The chain recombines TRBV29-1 with TRBJ2-1, with 10 bases lining up with TRBD2. This TCR was sampled from a man in his thirties or forties in good health. The sequenced sample consisted of memory CD8+ T cells sorted from blood. Subset here: CD45RO+ cells pooled with CCR7-negative TemRA cells. CDR3 protein: CSVDRLAGGNEQFF. The CDR3 DNA reads TGCAGCGTCGACAGACTAGCGGGCGGCAATGAGCAGTTCTTC.